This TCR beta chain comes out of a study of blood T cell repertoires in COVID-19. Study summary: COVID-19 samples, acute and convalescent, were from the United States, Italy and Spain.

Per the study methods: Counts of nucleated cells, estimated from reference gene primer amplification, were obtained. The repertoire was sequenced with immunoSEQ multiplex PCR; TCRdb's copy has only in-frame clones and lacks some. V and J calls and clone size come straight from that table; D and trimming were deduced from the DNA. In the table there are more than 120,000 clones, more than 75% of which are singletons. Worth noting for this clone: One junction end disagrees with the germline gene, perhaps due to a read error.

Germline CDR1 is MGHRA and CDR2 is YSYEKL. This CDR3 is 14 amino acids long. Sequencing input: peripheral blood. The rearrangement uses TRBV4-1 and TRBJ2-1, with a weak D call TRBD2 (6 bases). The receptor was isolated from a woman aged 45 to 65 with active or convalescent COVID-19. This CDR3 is CASNQEGRNNEQFF. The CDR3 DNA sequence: TGCGCCAGCAACCAAGAAGGGAGGAACAATGAGCAGTTCTTC.